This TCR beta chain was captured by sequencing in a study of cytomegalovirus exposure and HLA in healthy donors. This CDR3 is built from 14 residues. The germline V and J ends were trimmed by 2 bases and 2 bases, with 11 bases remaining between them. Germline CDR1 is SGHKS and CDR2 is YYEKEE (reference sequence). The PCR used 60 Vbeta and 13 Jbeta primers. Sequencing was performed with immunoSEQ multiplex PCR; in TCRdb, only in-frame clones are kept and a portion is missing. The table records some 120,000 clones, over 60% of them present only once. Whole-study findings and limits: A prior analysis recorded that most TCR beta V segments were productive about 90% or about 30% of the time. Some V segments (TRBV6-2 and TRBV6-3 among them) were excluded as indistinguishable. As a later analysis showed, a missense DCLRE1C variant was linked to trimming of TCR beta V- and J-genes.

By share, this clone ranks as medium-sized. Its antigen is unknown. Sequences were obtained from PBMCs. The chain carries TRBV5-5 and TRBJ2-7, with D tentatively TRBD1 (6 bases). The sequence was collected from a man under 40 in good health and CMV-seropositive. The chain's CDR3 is CASSFSNRAYEQYF. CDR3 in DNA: TGTGCCAGCAGCTTTTCCAACAGGGCCTACGAGCAGTACTTC.